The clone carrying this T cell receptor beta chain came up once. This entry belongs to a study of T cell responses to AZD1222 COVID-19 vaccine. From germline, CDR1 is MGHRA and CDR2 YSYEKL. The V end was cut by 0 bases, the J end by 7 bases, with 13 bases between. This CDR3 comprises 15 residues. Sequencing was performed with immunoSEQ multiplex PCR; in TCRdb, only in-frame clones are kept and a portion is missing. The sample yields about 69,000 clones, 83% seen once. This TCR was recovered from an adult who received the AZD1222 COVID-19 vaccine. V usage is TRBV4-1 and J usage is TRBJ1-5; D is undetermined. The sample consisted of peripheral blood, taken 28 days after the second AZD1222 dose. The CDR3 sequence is CASSQDYAAGQPQHF. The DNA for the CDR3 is TGCGCCAGCAGCCAAGATTATGCCGCGGGGCAGCCCCAGCATTTT.